Included here is one T cell receptor (beta chain) sequence, with context. Its matching antigen is unknown. Both 60 Vbeta primers and 13 Jbeta primers went into the PCR. The repertoire was sequenced with immunoSEQ multiplex PCR; TCRdb's copy has only in-frame clones and lacks some. Of 150,000 to 200,000 clones listed, 80% were seen once; the top ten hold about 6.3%. At sampling all donors were nominally healthy, likely with unrecorded immune exposures. Trimming cost V 4 bases and J 5 bases, with 17 bases left between them. CDR3 length equals 15 residues. Germline V gives CDR1 SGHTA, CDR2 FQGNSA. These data come from a study of cytomegalovirus exposure and HLA in healthy donors. Study context: Sequencing of roughly 180 million T cells in an earlier analysis found 90 million to 120 million unique TCR beta sequences. Study observations and caveats: Later, an analysis found that common viral pathogens appeared to be linked with several of the most significant clusters. Follow-up analysis later connected one missense variant in DCLRE1C with trimming of TCR beta V- and J-genes.

The V call is TRBV7-2, the J call TRBJ1-2; D might be TRBD1 (5 bases). What was sequenced was PBMCs. The origin of this receptor is a male donor in good health and CMV-seropositive. In DNA, the CDR3 is TGTGCCAGCAGCTCTGCGGTAGGGGTACGGTATGGCTACACCTTC. Protein product: CASSSAVGVRYGYTF. Drawing the rest from reference TRBV7-2 and TRBJ1-2, the complete variable domain is GAGVSQSPSNKVTEKGKDVELRCDPISGHTALYWYRQSLGQGLEFLIYFQGNSAPDKSGLPSDRFSAERTGGSVSTLTIQRTQQEDSAVYLCASSSAVGVRYGYTFGSGTRLTVV.